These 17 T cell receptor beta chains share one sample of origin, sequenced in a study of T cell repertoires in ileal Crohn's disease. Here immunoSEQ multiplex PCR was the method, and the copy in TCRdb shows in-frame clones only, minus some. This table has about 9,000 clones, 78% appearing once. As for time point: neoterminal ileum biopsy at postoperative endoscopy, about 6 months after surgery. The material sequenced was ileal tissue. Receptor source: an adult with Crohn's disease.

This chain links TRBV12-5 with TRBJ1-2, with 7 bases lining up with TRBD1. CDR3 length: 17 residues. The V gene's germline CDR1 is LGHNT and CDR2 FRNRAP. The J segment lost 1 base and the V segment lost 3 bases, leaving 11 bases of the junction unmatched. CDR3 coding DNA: TGTGCTAGTGGTTTCTCTACAGGGGCCCTACTTAACTATGGCTACACCTTC. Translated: CASGFSTGALLNYGYTF.

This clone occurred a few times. CDR3 DNA: TGTGCCAGCAGTTTCCGAGAGATTAACAGGGTTGGCTACACCTTC. Protein sequence: CASSFREINRVGYTF. J is TRBJ1-2 and V is TRBV28, with a tentative D call TRBD1 (6 bases). Germline V CDR1 and CDR2: MDHEN, SYDVKM. This CDR3 has 15 amino acids. Trimming pared 3 bases from V and 7 bases from J, leaving 18 bases between.

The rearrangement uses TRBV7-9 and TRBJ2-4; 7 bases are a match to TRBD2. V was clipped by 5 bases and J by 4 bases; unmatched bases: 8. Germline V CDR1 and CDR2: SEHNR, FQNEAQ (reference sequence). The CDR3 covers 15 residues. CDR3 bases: TGTGCCAGCAGCCCGGGGGGAGAGGTTAAAAACATTCAGTACTTC. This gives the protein CASSPGGEVKNIQYF.

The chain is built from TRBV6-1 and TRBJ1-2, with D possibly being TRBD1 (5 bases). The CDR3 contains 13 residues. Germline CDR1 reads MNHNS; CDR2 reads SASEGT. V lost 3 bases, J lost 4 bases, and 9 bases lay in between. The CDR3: CASSETVSYGYTF. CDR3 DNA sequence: TGTGCCAGCAGTGAGACAGTATCCTATGGCTACACCTTC.

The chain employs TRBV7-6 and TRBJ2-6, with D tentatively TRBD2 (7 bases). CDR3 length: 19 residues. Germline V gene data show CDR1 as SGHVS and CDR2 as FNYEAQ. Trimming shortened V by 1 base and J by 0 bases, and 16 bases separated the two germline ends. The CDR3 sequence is CASSLEGRGRHSGANVLTF. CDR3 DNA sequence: TGTGCCAGCAGCTTAGAGGGGAGGGGGAGACACTCTGGGGCCAACGTCCTGACTTTC.

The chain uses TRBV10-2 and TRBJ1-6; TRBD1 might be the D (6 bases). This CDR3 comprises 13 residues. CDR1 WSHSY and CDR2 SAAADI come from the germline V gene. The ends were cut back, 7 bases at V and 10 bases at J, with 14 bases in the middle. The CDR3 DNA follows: TGCGCCAGCAACAGGGCTCTAGCCTCACCCCTCCACTTT. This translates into CASNRALASPLHF.

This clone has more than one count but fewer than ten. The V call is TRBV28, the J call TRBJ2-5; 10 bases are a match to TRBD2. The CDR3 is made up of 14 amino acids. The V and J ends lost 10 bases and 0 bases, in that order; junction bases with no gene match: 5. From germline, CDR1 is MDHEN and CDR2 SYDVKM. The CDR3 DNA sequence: TGTGCCATCCATAGCGGGGGGTACCAAGAGACCCAGTACTTC. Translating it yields CAIHSGGYQETQYF.

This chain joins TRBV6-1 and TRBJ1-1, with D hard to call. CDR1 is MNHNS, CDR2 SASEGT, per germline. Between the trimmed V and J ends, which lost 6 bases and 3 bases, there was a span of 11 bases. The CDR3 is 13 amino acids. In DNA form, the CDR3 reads TGTGCCAGCAGCGGAGTCCCGTACACTGAAGCTTTCTTT. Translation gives CASSGVPYTEAFF.

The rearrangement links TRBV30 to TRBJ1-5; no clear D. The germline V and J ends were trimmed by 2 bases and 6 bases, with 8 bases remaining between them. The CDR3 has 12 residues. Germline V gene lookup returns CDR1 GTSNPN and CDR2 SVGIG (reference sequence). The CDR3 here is CAWSRGIQPQHF. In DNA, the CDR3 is TGTGCCTGGAGTCGGGGTATTCAGCCCCAGCATTTT. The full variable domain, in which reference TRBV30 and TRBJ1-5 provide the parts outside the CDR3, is SQTIHQWPATLVQPVGSPLSLECTVEGTSNPNLYWYRQAAGRGLQLLFYSVGIGQISSEVPQNLSASRPQDRQFILSSKKLLLSDSGFYLCAWSRGIQPQHFGDGTRLSIL.

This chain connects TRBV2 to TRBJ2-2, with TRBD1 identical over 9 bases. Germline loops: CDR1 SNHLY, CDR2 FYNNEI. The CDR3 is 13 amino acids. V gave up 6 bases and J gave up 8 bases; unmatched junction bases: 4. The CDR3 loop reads CASRRTGEGELFF. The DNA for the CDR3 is TGTGCCAGCAGGAGGACAGGGGAAGGGGAGCTGTTTTTT.

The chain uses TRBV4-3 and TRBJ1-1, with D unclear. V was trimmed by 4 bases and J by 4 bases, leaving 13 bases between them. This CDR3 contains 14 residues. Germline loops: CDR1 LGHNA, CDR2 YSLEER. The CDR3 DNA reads TGCGCCAGCAGCCTCCACCGGGGATTCACTGAAGCTTTCTTT. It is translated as CASSLHRGFTEAFF.

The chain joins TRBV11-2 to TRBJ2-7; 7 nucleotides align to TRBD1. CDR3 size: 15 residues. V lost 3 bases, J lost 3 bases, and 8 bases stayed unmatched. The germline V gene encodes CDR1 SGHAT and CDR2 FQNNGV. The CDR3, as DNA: TGTGCCAGCAGCTTCCAAATAGGGGGCTACTACGAGCAGTACTTC. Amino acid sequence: CASSFQIGGYYEQYF.

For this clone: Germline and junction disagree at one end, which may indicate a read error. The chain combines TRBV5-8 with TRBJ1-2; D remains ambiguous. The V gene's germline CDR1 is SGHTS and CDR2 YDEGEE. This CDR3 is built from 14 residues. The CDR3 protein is CASSQERGYLGYTF. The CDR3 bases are TGCGCCAGCAGCCAGGAGCGGGGTTACCTTGGCTACACCTTC.

This CDR3 reads CASSGTGPNQPQHF. CDR3 nucleotide sequence: TGTGCCAGCAGTGGGACAGGTCCCAATCAGCCCCAGCATTTT. The chain uses TRBV6-1 and TRBJ1-5; 7 bases are shared with TRBD1. Trimming took 4 bases from V and 3 from J; bases not matched to a gene: 3. In germline, CDR1 is MNHNS, CDR2 SASEGT. The CDR3 runs to 14 residues.

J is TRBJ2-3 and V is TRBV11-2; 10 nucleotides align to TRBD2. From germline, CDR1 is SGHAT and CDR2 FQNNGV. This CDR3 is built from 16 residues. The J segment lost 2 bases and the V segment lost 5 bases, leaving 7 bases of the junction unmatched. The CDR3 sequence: CASSVGLADPTDTQYF. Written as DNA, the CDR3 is TGTGCCAGCAGCGTAGGACTAGCGGACCCCACAGATACGCAGTATTTT.

The CDR3, as DNA: TGTGCCAGCAGTCTGGGCCCCCGGGGCGAGCAGTACTTC. Protein product: CASSLGPRGEQYF. The J gene is TRBJ2-7, the V gene TRBV6-5, with D tentatively TRBD2 (5 bases). Per the germline V gene, CDR1 is MNHEY and CDR2 is SVGAGI. The CDR3 has 13 residues. The V end was cut by 5 bases, the J end by 6 bases, with 14 bases between.

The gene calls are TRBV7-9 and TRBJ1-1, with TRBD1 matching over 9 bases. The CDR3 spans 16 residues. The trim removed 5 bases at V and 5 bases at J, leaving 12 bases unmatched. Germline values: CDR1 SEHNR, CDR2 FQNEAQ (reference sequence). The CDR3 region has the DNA TGTGCCAGCAGCCCTGGACAGGGGAGAGCCGGAACTGAAGCTTTCTTT. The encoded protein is CASSPGQGRAGTEAFF.